This T cell receptor (beta chain) appears in the sequencing data of a study of T cell repertoires in cytomegalovirus infection. Turning to the study itself: TCR beta signatures that were public indicated CMV infection and matching HLA type.

This CDR3 is 12 amino acids long. With V trimmed by 5 bases and J by 10 bases, 4 bases remained unmatched. Germline CDR1 and CDR2: SGHTA and FQGTGA. Notes on the study in general: Dominant in the ex vivo response were TCR beta clonotypes restricted by HLA-C and specific for CMV. Public TCR beta family frequency separated CMV-and-HLA carriers, including in an independent cohort.

This clonotype was seen many times. Its antigen is as yet unknown. TCRdb reprocessed the reads via MiXCR and lists one record per CDR3 protein. In the table there are about 260,000 distinct CDR3 sequences, around 15% of which are singletons. The V and J genes are TRBV7-3 and TRBJ2-1; 8 nucleotides line up with TRBD2. The receptor's source is a human donor in good health (CMV status not recorded). Some clones in this sample may be carry-over from other donors' samples. Sample: PBMCs. The chain's CDR3 is CASSPLAGEQFF. The CDR3 nucleotides are TGTGCCAGCAGCCCCTTAGCGGGGGAGCAGTTCTTC.